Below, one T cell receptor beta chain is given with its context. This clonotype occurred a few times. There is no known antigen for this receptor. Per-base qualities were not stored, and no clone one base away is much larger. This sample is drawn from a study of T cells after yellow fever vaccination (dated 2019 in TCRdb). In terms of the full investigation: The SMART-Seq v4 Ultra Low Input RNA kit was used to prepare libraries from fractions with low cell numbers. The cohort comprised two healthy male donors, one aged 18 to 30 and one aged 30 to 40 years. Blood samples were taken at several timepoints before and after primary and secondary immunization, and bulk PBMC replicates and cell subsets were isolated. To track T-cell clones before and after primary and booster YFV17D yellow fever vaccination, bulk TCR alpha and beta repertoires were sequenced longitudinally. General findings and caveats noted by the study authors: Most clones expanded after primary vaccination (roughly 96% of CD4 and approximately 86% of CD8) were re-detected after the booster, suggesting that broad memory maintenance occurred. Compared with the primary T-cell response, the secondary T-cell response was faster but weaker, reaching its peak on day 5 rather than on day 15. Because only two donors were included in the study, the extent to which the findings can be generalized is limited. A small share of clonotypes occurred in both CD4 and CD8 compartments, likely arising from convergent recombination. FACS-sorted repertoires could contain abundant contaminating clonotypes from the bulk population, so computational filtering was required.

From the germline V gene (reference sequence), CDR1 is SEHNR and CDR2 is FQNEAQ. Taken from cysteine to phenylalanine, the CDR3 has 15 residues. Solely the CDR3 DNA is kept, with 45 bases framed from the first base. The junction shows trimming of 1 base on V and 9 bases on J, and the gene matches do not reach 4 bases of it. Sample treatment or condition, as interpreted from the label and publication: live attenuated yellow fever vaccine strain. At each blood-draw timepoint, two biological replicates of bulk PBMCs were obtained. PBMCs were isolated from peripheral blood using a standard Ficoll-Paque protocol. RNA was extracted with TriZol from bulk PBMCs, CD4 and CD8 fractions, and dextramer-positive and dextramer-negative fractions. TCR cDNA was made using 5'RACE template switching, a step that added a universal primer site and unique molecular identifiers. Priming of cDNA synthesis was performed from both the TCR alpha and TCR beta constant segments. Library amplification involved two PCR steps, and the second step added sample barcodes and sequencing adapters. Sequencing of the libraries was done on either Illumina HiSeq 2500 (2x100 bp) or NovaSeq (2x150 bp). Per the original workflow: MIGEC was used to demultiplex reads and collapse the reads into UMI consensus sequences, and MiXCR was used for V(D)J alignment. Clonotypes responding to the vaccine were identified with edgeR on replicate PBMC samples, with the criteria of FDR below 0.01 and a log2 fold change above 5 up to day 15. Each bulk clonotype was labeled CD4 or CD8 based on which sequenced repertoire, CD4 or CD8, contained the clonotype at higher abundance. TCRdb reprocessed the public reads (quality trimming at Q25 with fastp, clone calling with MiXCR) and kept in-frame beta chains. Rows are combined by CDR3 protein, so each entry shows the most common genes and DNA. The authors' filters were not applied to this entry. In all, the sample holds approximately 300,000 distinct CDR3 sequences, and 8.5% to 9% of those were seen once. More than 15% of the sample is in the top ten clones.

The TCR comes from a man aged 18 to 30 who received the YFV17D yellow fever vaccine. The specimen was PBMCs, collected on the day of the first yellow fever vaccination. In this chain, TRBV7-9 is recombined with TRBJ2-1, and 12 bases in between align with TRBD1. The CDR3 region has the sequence CASSLGDRGLSEQFF. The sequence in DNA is TGTGCCAGCAGCTTAGGGGACAGGGGGCTGAGTGAGCAGTTCTTC.